The TCR beta chain under discussion was sequenced for a study of immune characterization of retroperitoneal liposarcoma. TCRdb re-analysed the PCR reads in MiXCR, keeping a single row per CDR3 protein. The data contain more than 9,000 distinct CDR3 sequences, under 35% of them seen just once; the ten biggest clones take up around a tenth. The CDR3 has 14 residues. V shed 7 bases and J 10 bases; nucleotides not matched to a gene: 13. Germline-derived CDR1 and CDR2 are MDHEN and SYDVKM. About this clonotype itself: The missing conserved phenylalanine or tryptophan at the end of this CDR3 makes a read error likely.

The chain has TRBV28 and TRBJ2-1, with TRBD1 identical over 7 bases. The TCR sequence derives from a female donor with retroperitoneal liposarcoma. The sequencing input was tumor tissue. DNA for the CDR3: TGTGCCAGCAACCCGACAGGGAGCTCCTACGAGCAGTTCTGC. Residues: CASNPTGSSYEQFC.